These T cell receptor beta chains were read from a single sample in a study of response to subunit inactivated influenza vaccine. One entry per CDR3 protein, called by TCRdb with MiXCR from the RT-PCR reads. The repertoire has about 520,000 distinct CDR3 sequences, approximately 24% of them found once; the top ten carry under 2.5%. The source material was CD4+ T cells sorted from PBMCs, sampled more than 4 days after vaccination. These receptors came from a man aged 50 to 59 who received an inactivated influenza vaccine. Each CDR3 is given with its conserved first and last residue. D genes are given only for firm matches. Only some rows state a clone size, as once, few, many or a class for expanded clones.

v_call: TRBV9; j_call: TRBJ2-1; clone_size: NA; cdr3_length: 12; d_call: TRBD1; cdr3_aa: CASSGKGDRSIF; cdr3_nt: TGTGCCAGCAGCGGAAAAGGGGACAGATCGATCTTC
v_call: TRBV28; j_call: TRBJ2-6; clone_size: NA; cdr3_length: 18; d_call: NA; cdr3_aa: CASSLFWLGGSGANVLTF; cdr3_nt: TGTGCCAGCAGTTTATTTTGGCTAGGGGGCTCTGGGGCCAACGTCCTGACTTTC
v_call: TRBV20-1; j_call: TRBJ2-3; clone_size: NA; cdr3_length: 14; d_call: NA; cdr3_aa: CSASRGTKTDTQYF; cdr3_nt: TGCAGTGCTTCCCGCGGGACCAAAACAGATACGCAGTATTTT
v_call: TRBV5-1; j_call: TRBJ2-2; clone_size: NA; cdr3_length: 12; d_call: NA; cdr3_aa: CASSLDLVKLFF; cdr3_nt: TGCGCCAGCAGCTTGGACCTAGTGAAGCTGTTTTTT
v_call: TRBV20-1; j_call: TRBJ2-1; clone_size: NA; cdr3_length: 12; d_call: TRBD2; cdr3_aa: CSASGGGREQFF; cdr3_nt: TGCAGTGCTAGCGGGGGGGGTCGTGAGCAGTTCTTC
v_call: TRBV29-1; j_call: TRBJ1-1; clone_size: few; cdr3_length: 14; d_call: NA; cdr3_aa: CSVSGPHANTEAFF; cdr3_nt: TGCAGCGTTTCGGGCCCTCACGCTAACACTGAAGCTTTCTTT
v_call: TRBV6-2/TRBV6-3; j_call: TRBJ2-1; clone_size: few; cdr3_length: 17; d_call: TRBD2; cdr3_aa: CASSFSSGPSSYNEQFF; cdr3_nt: TGTGCCAGCAGTTTTAGTAGCGGGCCGAGCTCCTACAATGAGCAGTTCTTC
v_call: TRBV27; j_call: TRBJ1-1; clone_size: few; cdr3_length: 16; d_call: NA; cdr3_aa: CASSLHGTNVGTEAFF; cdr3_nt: TGTGCCAGCAGTTTACATGGAACCAACGTTGGAACTGAAGCTTTCTTT
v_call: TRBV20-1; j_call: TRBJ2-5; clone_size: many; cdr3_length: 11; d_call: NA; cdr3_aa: CSARPGGTQYF; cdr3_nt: TGCAGTGCCCGTCCAGGAGGGACCCAGTACTTC
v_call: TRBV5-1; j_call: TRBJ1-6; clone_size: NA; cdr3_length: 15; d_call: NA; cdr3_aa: CASSMDQGSNSPLHF; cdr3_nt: TGCGCCAGCAGCATGGACCAGGGAAGTAATTCACCCCTCCACTTT
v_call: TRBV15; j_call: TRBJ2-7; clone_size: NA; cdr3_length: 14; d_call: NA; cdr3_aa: CATSRDLGFYEQYF; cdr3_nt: TGTGCCACCAGCAGAGATTTGGGGTTCTACGAGCAGTACTTC
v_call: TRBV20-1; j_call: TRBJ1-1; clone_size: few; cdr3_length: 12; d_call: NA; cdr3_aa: CSASRVGTEAFF; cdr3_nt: TGCAGTGCTAGTCGAGTGGGCACTGAAGCTTTCTTT
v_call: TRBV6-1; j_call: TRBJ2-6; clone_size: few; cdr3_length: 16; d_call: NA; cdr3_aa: CASSGVQRTGANVLTF; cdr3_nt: TGTGCCAGCAGTGGGGTACAGCGCACTGGGGCCAACGTCCTGACTTTC
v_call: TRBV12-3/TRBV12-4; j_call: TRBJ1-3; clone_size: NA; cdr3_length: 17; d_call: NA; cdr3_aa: CASSLAVQLLSGNTIYF; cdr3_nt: TGTGCCAGCAGTTTAGCGGTACAGCTCCTCTCTGGAAACACCATATATTTT
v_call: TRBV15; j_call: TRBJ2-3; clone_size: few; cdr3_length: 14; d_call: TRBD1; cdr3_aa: CATSRGQATDTQYF; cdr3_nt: TGTGCCACCAGCCGGGGACAGGCGACAGATACGCAGTATTTT
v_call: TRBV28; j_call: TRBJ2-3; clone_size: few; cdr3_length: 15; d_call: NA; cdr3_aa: CASSAPTGYADTQYF; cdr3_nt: TGTGCCAGCAGTGCTCCAACAGGGTACGCAGATACGCAGTATTTT
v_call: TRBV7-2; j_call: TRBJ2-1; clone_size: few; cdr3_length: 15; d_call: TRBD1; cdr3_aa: CASSYGQGPTSEQFF; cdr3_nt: TGTGCCAGCAGCTACGGACAGGGCCCTACAAGTGAGCAGTTCTTC
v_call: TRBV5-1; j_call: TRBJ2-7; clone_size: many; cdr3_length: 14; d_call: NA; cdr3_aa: CASSSLGTPYEQYF; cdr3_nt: TGCGCCAGCAGCTCTCTTGGGACACCTTACGAGCAGTACTTC
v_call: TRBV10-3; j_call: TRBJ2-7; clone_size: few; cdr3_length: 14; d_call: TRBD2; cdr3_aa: CAIRDWGLADEQYF; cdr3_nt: TGTGCCATCAGGGACTGGGGACTAGCGGACGAGCAGTACTTC
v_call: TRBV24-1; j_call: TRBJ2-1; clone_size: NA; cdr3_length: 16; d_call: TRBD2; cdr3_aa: CATSDMGARGGTSLFF; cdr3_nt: TGTGCCACCAGTGATATGGGGGCGCGGGGGGGGACTAGCCTGTTCTTC
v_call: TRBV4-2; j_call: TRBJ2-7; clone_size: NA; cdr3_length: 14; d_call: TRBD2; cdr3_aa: CASSQGAGGGEQYF; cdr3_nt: TGTGCCAGCAGCCAAGGAGCGGGAGGTGGCGAGCAGTACTTC
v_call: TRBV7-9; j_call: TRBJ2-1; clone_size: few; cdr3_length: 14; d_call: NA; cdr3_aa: CASTPTATVNEQFF; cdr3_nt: TGTGCCAGCACCCCCACGGCCACCGTCAATGAGCAGTTCTTC
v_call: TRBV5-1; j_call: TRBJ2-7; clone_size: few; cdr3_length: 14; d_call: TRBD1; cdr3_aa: CASNEGAASYEQYF; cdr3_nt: TGCGCCAGCAACGAGGGGGCAGCTTCCTACGAGCAGTACTTC
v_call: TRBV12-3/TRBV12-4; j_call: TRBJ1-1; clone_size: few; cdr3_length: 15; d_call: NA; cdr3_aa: CASSLGVGRNTEAFF; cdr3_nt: TGTGCCAGCAGTTTAGGGGTGGGACGGAACACTGAAGCTTTCTTT
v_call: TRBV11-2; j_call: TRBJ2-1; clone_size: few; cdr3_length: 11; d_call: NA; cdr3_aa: CASSLMGEQFF; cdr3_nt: TGTGCCAGCAGCTTAATGGGTGAGCAGTTCTTC
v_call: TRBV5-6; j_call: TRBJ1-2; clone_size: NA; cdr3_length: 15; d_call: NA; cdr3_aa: CASSMGGGPNYGYTF; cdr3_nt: TGTGCCAGCAGCATGGGGGGGGGTCCTAACTATGGCTACACCTTC
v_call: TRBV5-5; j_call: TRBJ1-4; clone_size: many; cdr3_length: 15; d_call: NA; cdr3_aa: CASSPSSRGGEKLFF; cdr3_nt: TGTGCCAGCAGCCCCTCGTCGAGAGGTGGTGAAAAACTGTTTTTT
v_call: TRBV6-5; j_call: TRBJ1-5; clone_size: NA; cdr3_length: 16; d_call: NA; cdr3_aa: CASSYSSRYSNQPQHF; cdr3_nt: TGTGCCAGCAGTTACTCGTCCAGATATAGCAATCAGCCCCAGCATTTT
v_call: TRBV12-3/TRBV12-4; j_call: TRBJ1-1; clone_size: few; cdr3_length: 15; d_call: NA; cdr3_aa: CASSPAPGRATEAFF; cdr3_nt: TGTGCCAGCAGCCCTGCACCCGGGCGGGCCACTGAAGCTTTCTTT
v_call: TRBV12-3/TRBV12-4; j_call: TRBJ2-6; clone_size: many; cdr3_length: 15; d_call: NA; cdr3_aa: CASSLSGSGANVLTF; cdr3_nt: TGTGCCAGCAGTTTATCAGGCTCTGGGGCCAACGTCCTGACTTTC
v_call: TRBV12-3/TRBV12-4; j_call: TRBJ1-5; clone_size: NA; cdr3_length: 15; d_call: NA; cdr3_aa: CASSPSGEGNQPQHF; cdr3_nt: TGTGCCAGCAGCCCGTCGGGTGAGGGCAATCAGCCCCAGCATTTT
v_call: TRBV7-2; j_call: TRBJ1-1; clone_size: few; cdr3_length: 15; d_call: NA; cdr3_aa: CASSSPGFSNTEAFF; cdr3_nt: TGTGCCAGCAGCTCTCCAGGGTTCTCGAACACTGAAGCTTTCTTT
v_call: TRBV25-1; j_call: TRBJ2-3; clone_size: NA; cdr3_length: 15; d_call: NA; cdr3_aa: CASSEWTAGTDTQYF; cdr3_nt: TGTGCCAGCAGTGAATGGACAGCTGGCACAGATACGCAGTATTTT
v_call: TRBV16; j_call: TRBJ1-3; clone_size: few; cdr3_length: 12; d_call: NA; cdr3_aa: CASGNSGNTIYF; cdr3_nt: TGTGCCAGCGGAAACTCTGGAAACACCATATATTTT
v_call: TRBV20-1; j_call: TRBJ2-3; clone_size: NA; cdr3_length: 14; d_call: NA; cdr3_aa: CSAARRGGTDTQYF; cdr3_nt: TGCAGTGCCGCAAGGAGGGGGGGCACAGATACGCAGTATTTT
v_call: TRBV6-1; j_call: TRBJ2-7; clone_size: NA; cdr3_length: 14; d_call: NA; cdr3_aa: CASSTFEGGYEQYF; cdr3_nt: TGTGCCAGCAGTACCTTTGAGGGCGGCTACGAGCAGTACTTC
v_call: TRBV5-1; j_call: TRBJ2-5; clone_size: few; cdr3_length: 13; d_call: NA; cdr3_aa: CASSLPEVETQYF; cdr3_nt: TGCGCCAGCAGCTTGCCGGAAGTGGAGACCCAGTACTTC
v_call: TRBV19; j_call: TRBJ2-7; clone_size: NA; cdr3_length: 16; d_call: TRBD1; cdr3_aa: CASSIVPGQKFYEQYF; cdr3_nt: TGTGCCAGTAGTATAGTCCCGGGACAGAAATTCTACGAGCAGTACTTC
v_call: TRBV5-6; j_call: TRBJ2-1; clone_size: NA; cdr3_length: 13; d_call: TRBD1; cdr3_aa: CASSFLQGNEQFF; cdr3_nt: TGTGCCAGCAGCTTTCTACAGGGGAATGAGCAGTTCTTC
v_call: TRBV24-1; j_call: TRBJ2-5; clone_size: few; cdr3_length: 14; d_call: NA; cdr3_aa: CATSDTSHQETQYF; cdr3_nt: TGTGCCACCAGTGACACTAGCCACCAAGAGACCCAGTACTTC
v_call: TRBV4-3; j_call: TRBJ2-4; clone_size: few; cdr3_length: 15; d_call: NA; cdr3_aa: CASSAREGQSNIQYF; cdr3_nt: TGCGCCAGCAGCGCAAGAGAGGGCCAATCCAACATTCAGTACTTC
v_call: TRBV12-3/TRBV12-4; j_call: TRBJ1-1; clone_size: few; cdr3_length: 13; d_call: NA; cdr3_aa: CASSYTGYTEAFF; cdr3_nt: TGTGCCAGCAGTTATACAGGTTACACTGAAGCTTTCTTT
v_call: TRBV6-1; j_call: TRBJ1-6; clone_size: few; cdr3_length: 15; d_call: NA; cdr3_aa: CASSLTPGDNSPLHF; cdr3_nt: TGTGCCAGCAGCCTAACTCCGGGCGATAATTCACCCCTCCACTTT
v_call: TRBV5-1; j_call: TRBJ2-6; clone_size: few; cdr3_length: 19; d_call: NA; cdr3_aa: CASSLYGGPGGAGANVLTF; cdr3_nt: TGCGCCAGCAGCTTGTATGGGGGGCCAGGGGGTGCTGGGGCCAACGTCCTGACTTTC
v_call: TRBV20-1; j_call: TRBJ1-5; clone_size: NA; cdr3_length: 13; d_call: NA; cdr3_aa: CSAEVGTNQPQHF; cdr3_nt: TGCAGTGCGGAGGTTGGCACCAATCAGCCCCAGCATTTT
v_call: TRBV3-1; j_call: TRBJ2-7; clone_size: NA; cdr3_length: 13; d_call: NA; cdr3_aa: CASRPGPTGEQYF; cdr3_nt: TGTGCCAGCAGGCCGGGACCGACGGGGGAGCAGTACTTC
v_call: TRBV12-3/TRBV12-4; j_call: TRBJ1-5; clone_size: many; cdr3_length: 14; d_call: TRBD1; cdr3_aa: CASSPGTGEQPQHF; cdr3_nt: TGTGCCAGCAGCCCCGGGACAGGGGAACAGCCCCAGCATTTT
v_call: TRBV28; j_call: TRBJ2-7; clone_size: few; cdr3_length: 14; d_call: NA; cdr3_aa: CASISPSRPYEQYF; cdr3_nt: TGTGCCAGTATTTCCCCTTCCAGACCCTACGAGCAGTACTTC
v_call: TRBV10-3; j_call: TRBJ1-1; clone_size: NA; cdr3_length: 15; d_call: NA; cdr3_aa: CAISEPERGGTEAFF; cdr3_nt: TGTGCCATCAGTGAGCCCGAGAGGGGCGGCACTGAAGCTTTCTTT
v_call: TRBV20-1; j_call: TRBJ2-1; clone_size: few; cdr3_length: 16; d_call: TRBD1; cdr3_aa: CSASWPRQGSNNEQFF; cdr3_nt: TGCAGTGCTAGTTGGCCCCGACAGGGATCCAACAATGAGCAGTTCTTC
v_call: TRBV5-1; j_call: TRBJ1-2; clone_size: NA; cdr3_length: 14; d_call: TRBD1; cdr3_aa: CASSLGQGDYGYTF; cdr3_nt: TGCGCCAGCAGCTTGGGACAGGGTGACTATGGCTACACCTTC
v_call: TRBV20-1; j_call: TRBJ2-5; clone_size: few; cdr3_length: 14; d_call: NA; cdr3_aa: CSAIGVRLQETQYF; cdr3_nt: TGCAGTGCTATTGGGGTGCGGCTACAAGAGACCCAGTACTTC
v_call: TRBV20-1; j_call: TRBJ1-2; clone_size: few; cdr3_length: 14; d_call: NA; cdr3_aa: CSAREGSTTVGYTF; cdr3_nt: TGCAGTGCTAGAGAGGGTTCCACGACCGTCGGCTACACCTTC
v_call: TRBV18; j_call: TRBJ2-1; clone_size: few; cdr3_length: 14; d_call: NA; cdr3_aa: CASSPGGIANEQFF; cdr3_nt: TGTGCCAGCTCACCAGGAGGAATTGCCAATGAGCAGTTCTTC
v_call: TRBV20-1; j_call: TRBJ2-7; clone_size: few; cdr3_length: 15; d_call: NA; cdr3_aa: CSASSHPGPTYEQYF; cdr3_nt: TGCAGTGCTAGTTCACATCCGGGCCCTACCTACGAGCAGTACTTC
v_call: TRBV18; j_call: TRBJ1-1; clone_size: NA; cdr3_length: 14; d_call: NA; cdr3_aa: CASSPGRVNTEAFF; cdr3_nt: TGTGCCAGCTCACCCGGAAGGGTGAACACTGAAGCTTTCTTT